This is a list of T cell receptor beta chains from one sample in a study of immune cell composition in non-small cell lung cancer. Repertoires were generated with immunoSEQ multiplex PCR, while TCRdb's copy carries only in-frame clones and drops some. This sample has around 10,000 clones, with over 55% found just once. Input material: lung tumor tissue. The origin of the receptors is a human donor with non-small cell lung cancer. Each CDR3 is given with its conserved first and last residue. A D gene is named only where the DNA matches it firmly. For some rows the clone size is stated as once, few or many, or as a class when expanded; others skip it.

>TRBV19|.|few|TRBJ1-5
TGTGCCAGTAGGTATGACTCAGGCAATCAGCCCCAGCATTTT
CASRYDSGNQPQHF
>TRBV19|TRBD1|medium-sized|TRBJ2-7
TGTGCCAGTAGTCTACCGGGACAGGGGACCCACGAGCAGTACTTC
CASSLPGQGTHEQYF
>TRBV7-2|.|.|TRBJ2-1
TGTGCCAGCAAAGGGGGGGGACTTAGCGTCTACAATGAGCAGTTCTTC
CASKGGGLSVYNEQFF
>TRBV7-2|.|few|TRBJ2-7
TGTGCCAGCAGTCTTCGACGGACAGCCTCCTACGAGCAGTACTTC
CASSLRRTASYEQYF
>TRBV19|TRBD2|.|TRBJ2-7
TGTGCCAGTAGTATAGACCTAGCGGGAGCGCCCACCTACGAGCAGTACTTC
CASSIDLAGAPTYEQYF
>TRBV5-1|TRBD1|.|TRBJ2-2
TGCGCCAGCAGCTTGGGTGCGACAGGGGGATCCGGGGAGCTGTTTTTT
CASSLGATGGSGELFF
>TRBV9|TRBD2|.|TRBJ2-1
TGTGCCAGCAGCCCCGCCCCTAGCGGCAAAGCTGTCAATGAGCAGTTCTTC
CASSPAPSGKAVNEQFF
>TRBV11-2|TRBD2|.|TRBJ2-3
TGTGCCAGCAGCTTAGACCCTAGTGGGAGGGCCAGAGATACGCAGTATTTT
CASSLDPSGRARDTQYF
>TRBV29-1|.|.|TRBJ2-3
TGCAGCGTTTCCCACACAGGGACAGATACGCAGTATTTT
CSVSHTGTDTQYF
>TRBV30|TRBD2|.|TRBJ2-1
TGTGCCTGGAGCGATGGACTAGCGGGAAGCCAGGTACACAATGAGCAGTTCTTC
CAWSDGLAGSQVHNEQFF
>TRBV6-1|.|.|TRBJ2-7
TGTGCCAGCAGTGTCAACAGGGAAGAGCAGTACTTC
CASSVNREEQYF
>TRBV5-1|.|.|TRBJ2-3
TGCGCCAGCAGCCTGAGCTCCCCTAGCACAGATACGCAGTATTTT
CASSLSSPSTDTQYF
>TRBV28|.|.|TRBJ1-4
TGTGCCAGCAGCGTATACAGACCTTGGTCTGGAGAAAAACTGTTTTTT
CASSVYRPWSGEKLFF
>TRBV7-9|TRBD1|once|TRBJ1-3
TGTGCCAGCAGCGCAGGGGGCGGAGGAGACACCATATATTTT
CASSAGGGGDTIYF
>TRBV7-8|TRBD2|.|TRBJ2-7
TGTGCCAGCAGCTCAACCGGACTAGCGAGGTACGAGCAGTACTTC
CASSSTGLARYEQYF
>TRBV11-2|TRBD2|.|TRBJ2-3
TGTGCCAGCAGACCTGCTAGCGGGAGTGGTACAGATACGCAGTATTTT
CASRPASGSGTDTQYF
>TRBV20-1|.|once|TRBJ2-5
TGCAGTGCTACAGGGGCTGAGACCCAGTACTTC
CSATGAETQYF
>TRBV6-6|.|.|TRBJ2-7
TGTGCCAGCAGCCGTTCTCGGACTAAAAACGAGCAGTACTTC
CASSRSRTKNEQYF
>TRBV19|.|few|TRBJ2-7
TGTGCCAGTAGTATAATCGGGACTCGGGAGCAGTACTTC
CASSIIGTREQYF
>TRBV30|.|.|TRBJ2-1
TGTGCCTCCCTAAGCACAGCTTCCAGCCCTTACAATGAGCAGTTCTTC
CASLSTASSPYNEQFF
>TRBV9|.|.|TRBJ1-2
TGTGCCAGCAGCAGGGACACCGGTAACTATGGCTACACCTTC
CASSRDTGNYGYTF
>TRBV6-5|.|.|TRBJ2-2
TGTGCCAGCAGAATCCGGGGGACCGGGGAGCTGTTTTTT
CASRIRGTGELFF
>TRBV6-5|TRBD1|.|TRBJ1-5
TGTGCCAGCAGAGTCGGGACAGCAAATCAGCCCCAGCATTTT
CASRVGTANQPQHF
>TRBV7-2|.|.|TRBJ2-3
TGTGCCAGCAGCTTACGGCGCAGGGGACTACAGTATTTT
CASSLRRRGLQYF
>TRBV9|.|.|TRBJ2-5
TGTGCCAGCAGCGTAGAGGAAGGACGGGGGACCCAGTACTTC
CASSVEEGRGTQYF
>TRBV18|TRBD1|.|TRBJ2-5
TGTGCCAGCTCACCACCGACAGGGGGCACGACCCAGTACTTC
CASSPPTGGTTQYF
>TRBV28|TRBD1|.|TRBJ2-2
TGTGCCAGCAATAAACTGGACAGGGCCGGGGAGCTGTTTTTT
CASNKLDRAGELFF
>TRBV27|TRBD1|.|TRBJ2-3
TGTGCCAGTAGTACTTCCCGACAGGGGGGTGTGGGGACAGATACGCAGTATTTT
CASSTSRQGGVGTDTQYF
>TRBV7-2|.|.|TRBJ2-4
TGTGCCAGCAGCTCCTTCGGGTTATTAGCCAAAAACATTCAGTACTTC
CASSSFGLLAKNIQYF
>TRBV7-2|TRBD2|.|TRBJ2-3
TGTGCCAGCAATCCGGGACTACACGCAGATACGCAGTATTTT
CASNPGLHADTQYF
>TRBV29-1|.|.|TRBJ2-3
TGCAGCGTTGAGCGAGTAGGGGGCACAGATACGCAGTATTTT
CSVERVGGTDTQYF
>TRBV15|TRBD1|.|TRBJ2-4
TGTGCCACCAGCGAGACAGGGGGTTATTACCAAAACATTCAGTACTTC
CATSETGGYYQNIQYF
>TRBV9|.|.|TRBJ2-1
TGTGCCAGCAGCTCCCTTGACATGTACGGAATCGGGAGCTCCTACAATGAGCAGTTCTTC
CASSSLDMYGIGSSYNEQFF
>TRBV6-5|TRBD1|.|TRBJ1-2
TGTGCCAGCAGTTACTCGACAGGGAAATATGGCTACACCTTC
CASSYSTGKYGYTF
>TRBV4-3|.|.|TRBJ1-4
TGCGCCAGCAGCCAAGGCCCCCCCGGACAGCCTAATGAAAAACTGTTTTTT
CASSQGPPGQPNEKLFF
>TRBV4-3|TRBD1|.|TRBJ1-1
TGCGCCAGCAGCCAGGGTCCGGGACAGGGGGCGAACACTGAAGCTTTCTTT
CASSQGPGQGANTEAFF
>TRBV27|TRBD1|medium-sized|TRBJ1-5
TGTGCCAGCAGTTTGGAGACAGGGAATCAGCCCCAGCATTTT
CASSLETGNQPQHF